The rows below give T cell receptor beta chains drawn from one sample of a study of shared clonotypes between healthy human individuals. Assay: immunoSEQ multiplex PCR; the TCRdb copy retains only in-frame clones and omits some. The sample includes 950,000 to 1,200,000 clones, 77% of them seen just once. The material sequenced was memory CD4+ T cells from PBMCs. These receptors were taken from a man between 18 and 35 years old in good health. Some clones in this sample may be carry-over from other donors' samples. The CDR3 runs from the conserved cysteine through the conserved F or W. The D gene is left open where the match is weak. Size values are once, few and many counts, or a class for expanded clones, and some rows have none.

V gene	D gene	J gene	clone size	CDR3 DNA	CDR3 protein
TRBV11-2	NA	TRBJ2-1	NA	TGTGCCAGCAGCCGGCCCTCGGGGTACAATGAGCAGTTCTTC	CASSRPSGYNEQFF
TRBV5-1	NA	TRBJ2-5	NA	TGCGCCAGCAGCTTGACAGGTTTGCAAGAGACCCAGTACTTC	CASSLTGLQETQYF
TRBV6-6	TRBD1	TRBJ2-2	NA	TGTGCCAGCACAAAATTGGGACAGCACACCGGGGAGCTGTTTTTT	CASTKLGQHTGELFF
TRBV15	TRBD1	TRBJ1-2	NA	TGTGCCACCAGCAGAGGGACAGGCTATGGCTACACCTTC	CATSRGTGYGYTF
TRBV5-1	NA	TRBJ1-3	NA	TGCGCCAGCAGTTCGGGGGCAACGGGGGCCTTCTCTGGAAACACCATATATTTT	CASSSGATGAFSGNTIYF
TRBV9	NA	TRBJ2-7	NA	TGTGCCAGCAGCGTAGCCCCAAACTCCTACGAGCAGTACTTC	CASSVAPNSYEQYF
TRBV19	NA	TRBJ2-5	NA	TGTGCCAGTGCCCCCATGGGGGGGACCCAGTACTTC	CASAPMGGTQYF
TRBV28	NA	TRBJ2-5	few	TGTGCCAGCGGGACATACCAAGAGACCCAGTACTTC	CASGTYQETQYF
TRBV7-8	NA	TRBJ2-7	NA	TGTGCCAGCAGCTTGGGCCCTCCGGCGGACCTCCTATGGGAGCAGTACTTC	CASSLGPPADLLWEQYF
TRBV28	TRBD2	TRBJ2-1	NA	TGTGCCACCTTTAGCGGGAGGTTTCATGAGCAGTTCTTC	CATFSGRFHEQFF
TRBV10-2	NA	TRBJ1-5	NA	TGCGCCAGCAGTGAGTCGACGGGGCGATATAGCAATCAGCCCCAGCATTTT	CASSESTGRYSNQPQHF
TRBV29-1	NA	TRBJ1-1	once	TGCAGCGCCCGCGGGGCCTACAGGGAAGCGGCTTTCTTT	CSARGAYREAAFF
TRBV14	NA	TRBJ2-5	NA	TGTGCCAGCAGGGAATGGAACGGGGAGACCCAGTACTTC	CASREWNGETQYF
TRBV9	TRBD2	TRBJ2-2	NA	TGTGCCAGCAGCCCCCGGGGGGGGAACACCGGGGAGCTGTTTTTT	CASSPRGGNTGELFF
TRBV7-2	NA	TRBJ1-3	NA	TGTGCCAGCAGCCCCGGCTCCGGAAACACCATATATTTT	CASSPGSGNTIYF
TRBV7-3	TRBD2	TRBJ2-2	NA	TGTGCCAGCAGCAGAGGGACTAGCCCCGGGGAGCTGTTTTTT	CASSRGTSPGELFF
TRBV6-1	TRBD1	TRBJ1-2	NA	TGTGCCAGCAAACGGACAGGGAGCTACTATGGCTACACCTTC	CASKRTGSYYGYTF
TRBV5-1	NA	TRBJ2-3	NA	TGCGCCAGCAGCGTGGACATCCGTGGTAGCACAGATACGCAGTATTTT	CASSVDIRGSTDTQYF